At least ten counts were recorded for the clone carrying this T cell receptor beta chain. Its specificity is not known. These data belong to a study of CD8 T cells in ankylosing spondylitis. Study findings and constraints: Earlier studies detected some motif variants in reactive arthritis synovial fluid and blood. Clones that were linked to disease were CD8+ and were relatively rare in peripheral blood. A TCR beta motif made of about 8 highly homologous variants seemed typical of ankylosing spondylitis blood.

TCRdb used MiXCR to reprocess the 5' RACE reads, holding one entry per CDR3 protein. The profile shows hundreds of thousands of distinct CDR3 sequences, around 9.2% of them singletons. What was sequenced was blood, either unsorted or a sorted T cell fraction (not recorded which). The clonotype comes from a male donor with ankylosing spondylitis or in good health (not recorded which).

This CDR3 is CASSPSRDDEQFF. CDR3 DNA sequence: TGTGCCAGCTCACCATCCAGGGACGATGAGCAGTTCTTC. This chain connects TRBV18 to TRBJ2-1; D may be TRBD1 or TRBD2 (5 bases each). Per the germline V gene, CDR1 is KGHSH and CDR2 is LQKENI. The ends were cut back, 2 bases at V and 8 bases at J, with 10 bases in the middle. This CDR3 has 13 residues.